The 26 T cell receptor beta chains given below trace back to one sample, sequenced in a study of blood T cell repertoires in COVID-19. TCRdb's copy holds only in-frame clones and misses some; the assay was immunoSEQ multiplex PCR. The sample holds approximately 150,000 clones; 70% to 90% are singletons and the top ten take about 8%. Sequenced material: peripheral blood. These receptors were collected from a woman aged 55 to 70 with acute or convalescent COVID-19.

The gene calls are TRBV11-3 and TRBJ2-7; 9 bases are a match to TRBD1. V lost 4 bases, J lost 6 bases, and 10 bases stayed unmatched. CDR3 length equals 15 residues. The germline V gene encodes CDR1 SGHNT and CDR2 YENEEA. The CDR3 coding sequence is TGTGCCAGCAGCTCGGACAGGGGCAGGGTTCGCGAGCAGTACTTC. It specifies CASSSDRGRVREQYF.

The chain uses TRBV9 and TRBJ2-3, with 10 bases aligning to TRBD2. V shed 3 bases, J shed 7 bases, and the junction held 11 bases outside the gene matches. The CDR3 is made up of 16 amino acids. Looked up from germline, CDR1 is SGDLS and CDR2 is YYNGEE. Here the CDR3 reads CASSAALAGLLNTQYF. DNA of the CDR3: TGTGCCAGCAGCGCAGCACTAGCGGGGCTACTAAATACGCAGTATTTT.

The chain couples TRBV9 to TRBJ2-7; TRBD1 is a possible D gene (5 bases). The CDR3 runs 12 residues. Trimming cost V 0 bases and J 7 bases, with 8 bases left between them. Germline V gene lookup returns CDR1 SGDLS and CDR2 YYNGEE. The CDR3 sequence is CASSVGKGEQYF. The DNA of the CDR3 is TGTGCCAGCAGCGTAGGCAAGGGGGAGCAGTACTTC.

CDR3 DNA: TGTGCCAGCAGTTTGGGACAGAGGTATGGCTACACCTTC. It yields the protein CASSLGQRYGYTF. The chain has TRBV12-3 or TRBV12-4 and TRBJ1-2; 7 nucleotides line up with TRBD1. This CDR3 region has 13 residues. V lost 3 bases and J lost 5; bases outside the gene matches: 3.

The J gene is TRBJ2-7, the V gene TRBV5-4; 7 bases map to TRBD2. Germline trimming cut 3 bases from V and 4 bases from J; bases unmatched to any gene: 13. The CDR3 sequence is 16 residues long. Germline CDR1 SGHNT, CDR2 YYREEE (reference sequence). In DNA, the CDR3 is TGTGCCAGCAGCTATGCCCGGAGTTCGGGGGGTTACGAGCAGTACTTC. The encoded protein is CASSYARSSGGYEQYF.

About this clone: The sample carries other DNA sequences with the same CDR3. The rearrangement uses TRBV28 and TRBJ2-2; no clear D gene. Germline assignment: CDR1 MDHEN and CDR2 SYDVKM. The V end lost 3 bases, the J end lost 4 bases, and 3 bases lay between the germline ends. This CDR3 is built from 12 residues. Written as DNA, the CDR3 is TGTGCCAGCAGTTTTCGCACCGGGGAGCTGTTTTTT. It encodes CASSFRTGELFF.

The V and J genes are TRBV12-3 or TRBV12-4 and TRBJ1-2; no clear D gene. The CDR3 extends over 13 amino acids. V was clipped by 5 bases and J by 4 bases, with 11 bases between them. CDR3 sequence (DNA): TGTGCCAGCAGTGGAGGCGCTGCCTATGGCTACACCTTC. Encoded protein: CASSGGAAYGYTF.

This chain connects TRBV11-3 to TRBJ2-7, with 11 positions matching TRBD2. CDR3 length: 18 residues. Germline-derived CDR1 and CDR2 are SGHNT and YENEEA. The junction had 9 bases not matched to a gene; V was cut back by 2 bases and J by 0 bases. The CDR3 DNA follows: TGTGCCAGCAGCTTATTACTAGCGGGGGTCCCTAGCTCCTACGAGCAGTACTTC. Translated: CASSLLLAGVPSSYEQYF. The full variable domain, rest sourced from reference TRBV11-3 and TRBJ2-7, is EAGVVQSPRYKIIEKKQPVAFWCNPISGHNTLYWYLQNLGQGPELLIRYENEEAVDDSQLPKDRFSAERLKGVDSTLKIQPAELGDSAVYLCASSLLLAGVPSSYEQYFGPGTRLTVT.

This clone was counted only a few times. The chain combines TRBV24-1 with TRBJ2-3; TRBD2 might be the D (6 bases). The germline V gene encodes CDR1 KGHDR and CDR2 SFDVKD. V lost 1 base to trimming and J lost 6 bases, with 10 bases between them. This CDR3 has 14 residues. The CDR3 nucleotides read TGTGCCACCAGTGATTTAGGAGGGAAGGATACGCAGTATTTT. This sequence encodes CATSDLGGKDTQYF.

This clone has at least ten counts. This chain joins TRBV7-2 and TRBJ1-2; 9 nucleotides match TRBD1. Germline-derived CDR1 and CDR2 are SGHTA and FQGNSA. The length of the CDR3 is 15 residues. Germline trimming cut 2 bases from V and 6 bases from J; bases unmatched to any gene: 7. The CDR3: CASSLTTGGGNGYTF. In DNA, the CDR3 is TGTGCCAGCAGCTTAACCACAGGGGGCGGGAATGGCTACACCTTC.

This clone is a singleton in its sample. The chain recombines TRBV5-4 with TRBJ1-2; D not resolved. Germline CDR1 reads SGHNT; CDR2 reads YYREEE (reference sequence). V lost 0 bases and J 7 bases, leaving 16 bases between the germline ends. This CDR3 comprises 15 residues. The CDR3 reads CASSLAGAKVGGYTF. CDR3 coding DNA: TGTGCCAGCAGCTTGGCTGGTGCGAAAGTTGGTGGCTACACCTTC.

A few counts support this clone. The V gene is TRBV28, the J gene TRBJ2-6; TRBD2 is a possible D gene (6 bases). Germline assignment: CDR1 MDHEN and CDR2 SYDVKM. The CDR3 runs to 18 residues. V shed 4 bases and J shed 1 base, with 17 bases lying between them. This CDR3 reads CASSSAGRHVSGANVLTF. In DNA form, the CDR3 reads TGTGCCAGCAGTTCTGCGGGACGGCACGTATCTGGGGCCAACGTCCTGACTTTC.

The chain uses TRBV10-3 and TRBJ1-6, with a weak D call TRBD1 (6 bases). V was trimmed by 6 bases and J by 5 bases, leaving 11 bases between them. The CDR3 is 14 residues long. CDR1 and CDR2 from the germline V gene are ENHRY and SYGVKD. CDR3 sequence (DNA): TGTGCCATCAGGAAGGGGGGGGATAATTCACCCCTCCACTTT. Amino acid sequence: CAIRKGGDNSPLHF.

The chain combines TRBV6-5 with TRBJ1-5; D remains unclear. Germline CDR1 MNHEY, CDR2 SVGAGI. V was clipped by 0 bases and J by 4 bases, with 10 bases between them. The CDR3 has 15 residues. The CDR3 sequence is CASSYSIAGNQPQHF. CDR3 in DNA: TGTGCCAGCAGTTACTCGATCGCGGGAAATCAGCCCCAGCATTTT.

This rearrangement joins TRBV4-3 to TRBJ1-3, with D perhaps TRBD1 (5 bases). V gave up 3 bases and J gave up 4 bases, with 7 bases separating them. Germline lookup yields CDR1 LGHNA and CDR2 YSLEER. This CDR3 is built from 13 residues. The CDR3 reads CASSQEGGNTIYF. The DNA of the CDR3 is TGCGCCAGCAGCCAGGAGGGGGGAAACACCATATATTTT.

The chain employs TRBV5-1 and TRBJ2-3; 13 nucleotides match TRBD2. The CDR3 loop spans 19 amino acids. V lost 4 bases to trimming and J lost 2 bases; unmatched junction nucleotides: 13. Germline CDR1 is SGHRS and CDR2 is YFSETQ. The CDR3 loop reads CASSKAIPGLAGLTDTQYF. CDR3 coding DNA: TGCGCCAGCAGCAAAGCGATCCCGGGACTAGCGGGGCTCACAGATACGCAGTATTTT.

The chain links TRBV5-8 to TRBJ2-5; D may be TRBD2 (5 bases). Trimming cost V 0 bases and J 7 bases, with 7 bases left between them. Looked up from germline, CDR1 is SGHTS and CDR2 is YDEGEE. The CDR3 covers 12 residues. CDR3 protein: CASSLGRGTQYF. The CDR3 coding sequence is TGTGCCAGCAGCTTGGGACGGGGGACCCAGTACTTC.

The chain couples TRBV29-1 to TRBJ1-1, with D unclear. The CDR3 contains 11 residues. Trimming removed 6 bases at V and 1 base at J, with 6 bases between. From germline, CDR1 is SQVTM and CDR2 ANQGSEA. The CDR3 DNA reads TGCAGCGTCCACAGGAACACTGAAGCTTTCTTT. It specifies CSVHRNTEAFF.

The chain is built from TRBV5-4 and TRBJ2-3, with 11 nucleotides matching TRBD2. The V segment lost 4 bases and the J segment 6 bases; nucleotides outside the gene matches: 10. Germline loops: CDR1 SGHNT, CDR2 YYREEE (reference sequence). The CDR3 consists of 16 residues. CDR3 in amino acids: CASSLGIAGGQDTQYF. The CDR3 DNA reads TGTGCCAGCAGCCTCGGAATAGCGGGGGGGCAGGATACGCAGTATTTT.

The chain joins TRBV29-1 to TRBJ2-1; 7 nucleotides agree with TRBD2. The CDR3 extends over 15 amino acids. CDR1 is SQVTM, CDR2 ANQGSEA, per germline. With V trimmed by 8 bases and J by 1 base, 11 bases remained unmatched. CDR3: CSQTTGRGSYNEQFF. CDR3 sequence (DNA): TGCAGCCAAACGACTGGGCGGGGGTCCTACAATGAGCAGTTCTTC.

This clone was recorded a few times. The chain couples TRBV9 to TRBJ1-2; possibly TRBD1 for D (5 bases). This CDR3 is built from 14 residues. Between the trimmed V and J ends, which lost 4 bases and 2 bases, there was a span of 12 bases. Germline V gene sequence: CDR1 SGDLS, CDR2 YYNGEE. CDR3 region: CASSPDRQNYGYTF. CDR3 in DNA: TGTGCCAGCAGCCCAGACCGACAGAACTATGGCTACACCTTC.

This clone has only one observation. J is TRBJ1-5 and V is TRBV28, with 10 bases identical to TRBD1. V shed 3 bases, J shed 4 bases, and the junction held 6 bases outside the gene matches. The CDR3 runs 16 residues. Germline lookup yields CDR1 MDHEN and CDR2 SYDVKM. The CDR3 DNA reads TGTGCCAGCAGTTTTGCCGGGACAGGGGTTAATCAGCCCCAGCATTTT. This sequence encodes CASSFAGTGVNQPQHF.

The chain combines TRBV14 with TRBJ2-2; TRBD2 aligns across 8 bases. Germline V lookup: CDR1 SGHDN, CDR2 FVKESK. V lost 6 bases, J lost 4 bases, and 7 bases stayed unmatched. CDR3 size: 15 residues. CDR3 in amino acids: CASRPSGGGTGELFF. The CDR3 coding sequence is TGTGCCAGCAGACCCTCGGGGGGGGGCACCGGGGAGCTGTTTTTT.

V gene TRBV27 combines with J gene TRBJ2-1; 8 positions match TRBD2. Germline assignment: CDR1 MNHEY and CDR2 SMNVEV (reference sequence). J was trimmed by 10 bases and V by 1 base; bases with no gene match: 9. This CDR3 is 15 amino acids long. DNA of the CDR3: TGTGCCAGCAGTTTATTGGCTAGCGGGTTAGGGGAGCAGTTCTTC. Protein sequence: CASSLLASGLGEQFF.

This sequence joins TRBV11-3 and TRBJ1-3; D gene uncertain. Between the trimmed V and J ends, which lost 0 bases and 0 bases, there was a span of 3 bases. The CDR3 length is 14 residues. CDR1 is SGHNT, CDR2 YENEEA, per germline. CDR3 DNA sequence: TGTGCCAGCAGCTTAGAGAGCTCTGGAAACACCATATATTTT. Its translation is CASSLESSGNTIYF. Supplemented by reference TRBV11-3 and TRBJ1-3, the full variable domain reads EAGVVQSPRYKIIEKKQPVAFWCNPISGHNTLYWYLQNLGQGPELLIRYENEEAVDDSQLPKDRFSAERLKGVDSTLKIQPAELGDSAVYLCASSLESSGNTIYFGEGSWLTVV.

V gene TRBV5-1 combines with J gene TRBJ2-1, with D maybe TRBD2 (7 bases). Germline loops: CDR1 SGHRS, CDR2 YFSETQ. V shed 1 base and J shed 0 bases, with 17 bases lying between them. The CDR3 extends over 18 amino acids. The CDR3 loop reads CASSLSYRGGVSYNEQFF. DNA of the CDR3: TGCGCCAGCAGCTTGTCCTACCGAGGGGGGGTCTCCTACAATGAGCAGTTCTTC.